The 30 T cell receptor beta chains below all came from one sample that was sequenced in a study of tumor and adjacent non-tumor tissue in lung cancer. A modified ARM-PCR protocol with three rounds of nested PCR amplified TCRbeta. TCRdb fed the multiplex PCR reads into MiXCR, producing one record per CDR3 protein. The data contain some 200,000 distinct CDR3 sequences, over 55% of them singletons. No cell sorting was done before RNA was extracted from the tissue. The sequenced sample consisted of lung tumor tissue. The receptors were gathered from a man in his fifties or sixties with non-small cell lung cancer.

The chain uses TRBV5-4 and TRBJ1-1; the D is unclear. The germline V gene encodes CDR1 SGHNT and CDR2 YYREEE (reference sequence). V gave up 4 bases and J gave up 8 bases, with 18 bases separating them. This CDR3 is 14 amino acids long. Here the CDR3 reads CASSHGRENGEAFF. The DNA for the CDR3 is TGTGCCAGCAGCCATGGTCGAGAAAACGGGGAAGCTTTCTTT.

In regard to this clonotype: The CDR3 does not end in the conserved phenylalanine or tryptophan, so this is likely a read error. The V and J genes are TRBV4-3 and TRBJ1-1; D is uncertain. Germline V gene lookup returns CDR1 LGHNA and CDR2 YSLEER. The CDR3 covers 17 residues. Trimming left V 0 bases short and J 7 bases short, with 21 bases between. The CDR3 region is CASSQDVSGSSGNEAFL. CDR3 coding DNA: TGCGCCAGCAGCCAAGACGTTTCGGGCAGTTCGGGCAATGAAGCTTTCCTT.

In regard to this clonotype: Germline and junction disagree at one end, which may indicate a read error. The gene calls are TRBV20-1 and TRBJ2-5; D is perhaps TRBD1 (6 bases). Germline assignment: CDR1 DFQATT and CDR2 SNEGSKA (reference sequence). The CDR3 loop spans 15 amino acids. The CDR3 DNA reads TGCTGTGCAACTTCAGGGGCCGAGTCCCAAGAGACCCAGTACTTC. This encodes CCATSGAESQETQYF.

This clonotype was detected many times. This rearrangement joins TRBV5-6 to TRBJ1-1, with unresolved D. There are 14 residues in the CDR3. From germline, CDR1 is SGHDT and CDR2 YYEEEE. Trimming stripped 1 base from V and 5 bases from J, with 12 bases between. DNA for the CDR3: TGTGCCAGCAGCTTGTTCATCGGGAGTACTGAAGCTTTCTTT. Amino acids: CASSLFIGSTEAFF.

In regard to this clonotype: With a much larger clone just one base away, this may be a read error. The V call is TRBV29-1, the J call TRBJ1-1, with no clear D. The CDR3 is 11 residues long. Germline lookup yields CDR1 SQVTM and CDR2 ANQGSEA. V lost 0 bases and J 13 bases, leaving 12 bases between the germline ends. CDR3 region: CSVEDRGWGFF. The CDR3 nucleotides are TGCAGCGTTGAAGATCGGGGTTGGGGTTTCTTT.

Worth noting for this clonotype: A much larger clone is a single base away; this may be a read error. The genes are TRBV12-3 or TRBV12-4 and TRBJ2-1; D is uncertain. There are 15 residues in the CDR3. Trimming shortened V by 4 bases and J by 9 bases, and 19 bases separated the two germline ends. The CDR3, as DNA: TGTGCCAGCAGTTCTGATCTAGGTAAGCCAGCTGAGCAGTTCTTC. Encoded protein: CASSSDLGKPAEQFF.

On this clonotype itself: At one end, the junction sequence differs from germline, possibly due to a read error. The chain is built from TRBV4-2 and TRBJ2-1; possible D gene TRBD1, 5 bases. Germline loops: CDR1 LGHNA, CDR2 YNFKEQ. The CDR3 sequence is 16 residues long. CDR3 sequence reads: CARSQAQGTNNNEQFF. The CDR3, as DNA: TGTGCCAGGAGCCAAGCCCAGGGCACTAACAACAATGAGCAGTTCTTC.

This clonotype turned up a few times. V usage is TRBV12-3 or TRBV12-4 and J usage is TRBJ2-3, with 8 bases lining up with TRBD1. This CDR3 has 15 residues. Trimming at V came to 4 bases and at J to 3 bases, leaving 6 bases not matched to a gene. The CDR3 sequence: CASSSEQGVTDTQYF. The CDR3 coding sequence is TGTGCCAGCAGTTCTGAACAGGGGGTGACAGATACGCAGTATTTT.

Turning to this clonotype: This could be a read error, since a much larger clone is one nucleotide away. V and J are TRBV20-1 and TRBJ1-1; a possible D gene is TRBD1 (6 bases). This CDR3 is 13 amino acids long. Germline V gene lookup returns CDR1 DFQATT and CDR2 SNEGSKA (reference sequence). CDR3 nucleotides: TGCAGCGCCGGTCTGGGGGGGGCCACTGAAGCTTTCTTT. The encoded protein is CSAGLGGATEAFF.

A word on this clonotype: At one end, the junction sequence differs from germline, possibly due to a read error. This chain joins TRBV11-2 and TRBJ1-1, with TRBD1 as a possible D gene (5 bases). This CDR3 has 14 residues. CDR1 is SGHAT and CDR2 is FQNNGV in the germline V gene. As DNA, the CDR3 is TGTGCCAGTAGCTTAGATCCAGGGATGATTGAAGCTTTCTTT. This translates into CASSLDPGMIEAFF.

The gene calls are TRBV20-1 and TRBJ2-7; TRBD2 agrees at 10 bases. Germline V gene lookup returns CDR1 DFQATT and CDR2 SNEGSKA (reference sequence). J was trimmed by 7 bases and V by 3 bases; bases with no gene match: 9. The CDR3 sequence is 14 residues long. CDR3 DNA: TGCAGTGCTAGGAGGACTAGCGGTAGCGGAGAGCAGTACTTC. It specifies CSARRTSGSGEQYF.

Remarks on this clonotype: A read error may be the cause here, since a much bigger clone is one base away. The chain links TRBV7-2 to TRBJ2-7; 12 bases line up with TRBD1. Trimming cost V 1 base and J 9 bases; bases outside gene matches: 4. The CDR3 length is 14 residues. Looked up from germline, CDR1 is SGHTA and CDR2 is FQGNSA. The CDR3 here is CASSLVGTGGVQYF. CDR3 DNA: TGTGCCAGCAGCTTAGTCGGGACAGGGGGCGTGCAGTACTTC.

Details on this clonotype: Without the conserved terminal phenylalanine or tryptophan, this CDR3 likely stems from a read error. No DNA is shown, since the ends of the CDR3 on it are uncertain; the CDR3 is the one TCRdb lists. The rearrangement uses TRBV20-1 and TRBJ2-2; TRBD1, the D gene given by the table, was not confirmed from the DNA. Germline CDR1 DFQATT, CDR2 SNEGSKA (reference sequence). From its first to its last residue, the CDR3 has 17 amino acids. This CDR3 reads CSARIRDRGHSTGELFL.

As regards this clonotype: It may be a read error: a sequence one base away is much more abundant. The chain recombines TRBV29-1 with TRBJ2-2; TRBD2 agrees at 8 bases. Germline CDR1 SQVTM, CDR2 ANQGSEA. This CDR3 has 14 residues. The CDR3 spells CIAVIAGNTGELFF. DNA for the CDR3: TGCATCGCCGTTATAGCGGGAAACACCGGGGAGCTGTTTTTT.

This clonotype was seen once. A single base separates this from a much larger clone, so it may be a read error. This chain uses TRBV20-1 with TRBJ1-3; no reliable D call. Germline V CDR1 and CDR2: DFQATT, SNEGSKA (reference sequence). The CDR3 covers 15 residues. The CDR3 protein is CSPRDLGSSGNTIYF. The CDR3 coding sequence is TGCAGTCCTAGAGATCTAGGGAGCTCTGGAAACACCATATATTTT.

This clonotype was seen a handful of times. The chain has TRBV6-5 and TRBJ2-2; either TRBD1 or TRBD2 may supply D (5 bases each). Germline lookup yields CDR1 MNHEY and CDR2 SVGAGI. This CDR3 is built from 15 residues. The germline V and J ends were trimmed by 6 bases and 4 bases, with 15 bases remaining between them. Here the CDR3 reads CASRGVTGSTGELFF. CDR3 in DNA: TGTGCCAGCAGGGGGGTTACAGGATCCACCGGGGAGCTGTTTTTT.

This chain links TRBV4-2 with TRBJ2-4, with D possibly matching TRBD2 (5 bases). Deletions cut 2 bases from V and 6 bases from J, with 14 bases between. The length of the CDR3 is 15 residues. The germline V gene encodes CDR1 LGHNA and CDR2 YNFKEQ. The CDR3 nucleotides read TGTGCCAGCAGCCAATTCGTTAGCGTGTTAAACATTCAGTACTTC. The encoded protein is CASSQFVSVLNIQYF.

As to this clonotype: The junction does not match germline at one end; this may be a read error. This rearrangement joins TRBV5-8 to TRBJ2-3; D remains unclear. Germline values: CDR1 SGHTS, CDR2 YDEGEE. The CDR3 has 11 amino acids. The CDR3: CASATPDTQYF. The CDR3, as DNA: TGTGCCAGCGCAACTCCAGATACTCAGTATTTT.

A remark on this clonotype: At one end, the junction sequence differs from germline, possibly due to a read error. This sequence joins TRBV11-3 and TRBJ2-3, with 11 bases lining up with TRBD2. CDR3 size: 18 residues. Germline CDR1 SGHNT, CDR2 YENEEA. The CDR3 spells CASSPGTIAGGSADAQYF. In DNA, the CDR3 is TGTGCCAGCAGCCCCGGGACAATAGCGGGGGGGTCCGCAGATGCGCAGTATTTT. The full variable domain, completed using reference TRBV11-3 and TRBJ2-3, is EAGVVQSPRYKIIEKKQPVAFWCNPISGHNTLYWYLQNLGQGPELLIRYENEEAVDDSQLPKDRFSAERLKGVDSTLKIQPAELGDSAVYLCASSPGTIAGGSADAQYFGPGTRLTVL.

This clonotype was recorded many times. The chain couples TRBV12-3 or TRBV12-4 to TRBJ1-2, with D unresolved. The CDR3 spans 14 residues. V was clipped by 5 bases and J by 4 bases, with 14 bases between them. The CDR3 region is CASSLGSVAYGYTF. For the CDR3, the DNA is TGTGCCAGCAGTCTTGGATCCGTAGCCTATGGCTACACCTTC.

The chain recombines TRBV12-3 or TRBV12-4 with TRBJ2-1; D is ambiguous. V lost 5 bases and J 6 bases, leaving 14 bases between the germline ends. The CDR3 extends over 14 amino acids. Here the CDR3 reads CASSPWKDCNEQFF. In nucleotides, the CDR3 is TGTGCCAGCAGTCCCTGGAAGGATTGCAATGAGCAGTTCTTC.

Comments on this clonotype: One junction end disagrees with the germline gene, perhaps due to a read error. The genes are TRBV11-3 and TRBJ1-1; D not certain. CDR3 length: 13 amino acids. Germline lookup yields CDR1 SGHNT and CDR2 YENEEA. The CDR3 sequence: CASSLVGNFEAFF. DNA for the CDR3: TGTGCTAGCAGCTTAGTCGGTAACTTTGAAGCTTTCTTT.

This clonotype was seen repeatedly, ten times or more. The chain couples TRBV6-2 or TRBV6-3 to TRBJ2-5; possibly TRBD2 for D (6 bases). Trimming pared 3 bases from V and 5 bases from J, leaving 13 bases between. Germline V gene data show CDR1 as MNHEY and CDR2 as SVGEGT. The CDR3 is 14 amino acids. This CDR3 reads CASSYGGEAETQYF. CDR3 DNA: TGTGCCAGCAGTTATGGAGGGGAGGCCGAGACCCAGTACTTC.

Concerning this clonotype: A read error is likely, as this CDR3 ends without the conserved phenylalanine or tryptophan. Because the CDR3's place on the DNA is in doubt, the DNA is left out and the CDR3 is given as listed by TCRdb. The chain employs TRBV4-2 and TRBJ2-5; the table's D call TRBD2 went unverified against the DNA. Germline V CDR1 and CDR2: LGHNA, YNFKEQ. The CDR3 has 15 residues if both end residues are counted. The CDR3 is CASSQVAGGQETQCY.

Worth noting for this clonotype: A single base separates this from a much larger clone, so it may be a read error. The CDR3 nucleotides are TGTGCCAGCGGTGAAGCGTGGACTTCGAATGAAGCTTTCTTT. The encoded protein is CASGEAWTSNEAFF. The rearrangement links TRBV6-1 to TRBJ1-1, with D unclear. The CDR3 spans 14 residues. Per the germline V gene, CDR1 is MNHNS and CDR2 is SASEGT.

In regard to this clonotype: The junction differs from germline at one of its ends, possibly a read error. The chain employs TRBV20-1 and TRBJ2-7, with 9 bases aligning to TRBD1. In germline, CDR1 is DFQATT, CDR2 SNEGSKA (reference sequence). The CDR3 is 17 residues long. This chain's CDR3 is CSVRPHPWDRDLHEQYF. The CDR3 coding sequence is TGCAGTGTTAGACCACATCCCTGGGACAGGGACCTCCACGAGCAGTACTTC.

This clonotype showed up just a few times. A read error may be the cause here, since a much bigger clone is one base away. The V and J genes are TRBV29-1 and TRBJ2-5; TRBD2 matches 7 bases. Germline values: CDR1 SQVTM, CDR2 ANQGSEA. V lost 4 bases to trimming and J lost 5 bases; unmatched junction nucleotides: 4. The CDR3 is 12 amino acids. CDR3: CSVVGLTETQYF. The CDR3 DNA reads TGCAGCGTTGTGGGACTAACGGAGACCCAGTACTTC.

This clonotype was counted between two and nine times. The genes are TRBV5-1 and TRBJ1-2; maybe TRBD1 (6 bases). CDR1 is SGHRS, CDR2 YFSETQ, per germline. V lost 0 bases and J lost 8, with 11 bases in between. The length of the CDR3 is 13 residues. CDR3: CASSLETGQGYTF. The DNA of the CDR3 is TGCGCCAGCAGCTTGGAAACAGGGCAGGGCTACACCTTC.

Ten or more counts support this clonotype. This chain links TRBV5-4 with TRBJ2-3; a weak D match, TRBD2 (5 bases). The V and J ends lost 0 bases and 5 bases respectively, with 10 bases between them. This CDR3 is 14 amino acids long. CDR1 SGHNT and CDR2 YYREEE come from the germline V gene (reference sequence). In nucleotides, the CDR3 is TGTGCCAGCAGCTTGGTGGGAGAGGGAGATACGCAGTATTTT. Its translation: CASSLVGEGDTQYF.

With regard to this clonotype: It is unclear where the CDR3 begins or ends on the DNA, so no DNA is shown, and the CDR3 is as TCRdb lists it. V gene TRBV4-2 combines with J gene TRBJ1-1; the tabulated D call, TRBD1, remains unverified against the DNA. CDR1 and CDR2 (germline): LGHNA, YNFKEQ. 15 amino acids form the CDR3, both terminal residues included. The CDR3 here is CASSQVGRGAVEVLF.